The 18 T cell receptor beta chains listed next were all sequenced from one sample in a study of cytomegalovirus exposure and HLA in healthy donors. 13 Jbeta primers and 60 Vbeta primers were used for the PCR. Method: immunoSEQ multiplex PCR; TCRdb's copy keeps in-frame clones and lacks some. The top ten clones hold approximately 2.1% of a sample with about 190,000 clones, roughly 76% of them seen once. Sequencing used PBMCs. These TCRs come from a woman aged 30 to 39 in good health and CMV-seropositive.

This clone was counted between two and nine times. This chain links TRBV6-1 with TRBJ2-2; 10 bases are shared with TRBD1. This CDR3 is 14 amino acids long. With V trimmed by 6 bases and J by 5 bases, 3 bases remained unmatched. The germline V gene has CDR1 MNHNS and CDR2 SASEGT. The CDR3 DNA reads TGTGCCAGCAGGGGACAGGGGCATACCGGGGAGCTGTTTTTT. Its protein is CASRGQGHTGELFF.

Notes on this clone: Other nucleotide sequences from this sample produce the same CDR3. This chain joins TRBV29-1 and TRBJ2-7, with a tentative D call TRBD1 (6 bases). CDR1 SQVTM and CDR2 ANQGSEA come from the germline V gene. This CDR3 is 13 amino acids long. The V gene lost 6 bases and the J gene lost 4 bases, with 16 bases spanning the gap. The CDR3 spells CSVRGRGPYEQYF. The CDR3 coding sequence is TGCAGCGTCCGAGGCAGGGGACCATACGAGCAGTACTTC.

The chain joins TRBV7-2 to TRBJ2-7; 10 nucleotides agree with TRBD1. Germline V gene sequence: CDR1 SGHTA, CDR2 FQGNSA. The CDR3 has 15 amino acids. V was pared by 2 bases and J by 5 bases, with 6 bases of the junction left unmatched. CDR3 nucleotides: TGTGCCAGCAGCTTAATGACAGGGGGCCCGAACGAGCAGTACTTC. Its translation: CASSLMTGGPNEQYF.

The chain carries TRBV5-6 and TRBJ1-6; D might be TRBD1 (5 bases). The CDR3 totals 15 residues. V was pared by 4 bases and J by 10 bases, with 18 bases between. CDR1 is SGHDT, CDR2 YYEEEE, per germline. The CDR3 nucleotides are TGTGCCAGCAGCCCCCCCGCGGGGGTAGGCTCACCCCTCCACTTT. It is translated as CASSPPAGVGSPLHF.

The chain uses TRBV6-6 and TRBJ1-1; 7 nucleotides match TRBD1. V was clipped by 6 bases and J by 6 bases; unmatched bases: 10. Germline-derived CDR1 and CDR2 are MNHNY and SVGAGI (reference sequence). The CDR3 is 14 amino acids. Here the CDR3 DNA reads TGTGCCAGCAGCCTGACAGGGTGGGGAGCTGAAGCTTTCTTT. This translates into CASSLTGWGAEAFF.

This chain links TRBV15 with TRBJ2-1; perhaps TRBD1 as D (7 bases). The CDR3 runs 15 residues. Germline CDR1 is LNHNV and CDR2 is YYDKDF (reference sequence). V lost 1 base and J lost 7, with 14 bases in between. The CDR3 region is CATSRAQGGMNEQFF. The DNA of the CDR3 is TGTGCCACCAGCAGAGCCCAGGGGGGCATGAATGAGCAGTTCTTC.

The chain is built from TRBV6-6 and TRBJ2-1; weak D call: TRBD2 (6 bases). The CDR3 extends over 13 amino acids. Germline-derived CDR1 and CDR2 are MNHNY and SVGAGI (reference sequence). The V and J ends lost 8 bases and 4 bases respectively, with 12 bases between them. This CDR3 is CASRGLTYNEQFF. The CDR3, as DNA: TGTGCCAGCCGGGGACTGACATACAATGAGCAGTTCTTC.

This clone was seen just once. The chain links TRBV6-1 to TRBJ2-4; 8 nucleotides align to TRBD1. V lost 6 bases and J lost 8; bases outside the gene matches: 3. The CDR3 loop spans 12 amino acids. Germline V gene sequence: CDR1 MNHNS, CDR2 SASEGT. CDR3 bases: TGTGCCAGCAGGACAGGGGTCGACATTCAGTACTTC. It is translated as CASRTGVDIQYF.

The gene calls are TRBV5-1 and TRBJ2-2; the D gene is possibly TRBD1 (5 bases). This CDR3 contains 17 residues. Germline loops: CDR1 SGHRS, CDR2 YFSETQ. Trimming took off 0 bases at V and 0 bases at J, with 12 bases between the two ends. CDR3 coding DNA: TGCGCCAGCAGCTTGGCTGTGGGGCGGTCGAACACCGGGGAGCTGTTTTTT. Translation: CASSLAVGRSNTGELFF.

The CDR3 is CASRADSYNEQFF. The CDR3 DNA sequence: TGTGCCAGCAGAGCGGACAGTTACAATGAGCAGTTCTTC. This chain links TRBV19 with TRBJ2-1; a weak D match, TRBD1 (6 bases). There are 13 residues in the CDR3. Trimming took off 9 bases at V and 4 bases at J, with 13 bases between the two ends. Looked up from germline, CDR1 is LNHDA and CDR2 is SQIVND (reference sequence). Looking up the rest from reference TRBV19 and TRBJ2-1 gives the full variable domain: DGGITQSPKYLFRKEGQNVTLSCEQNLNHDAMYWYRQDPGQGLRLIYYSQIVNDFQKGDIAEGYSVSREKKESFPLTVTSAQKNPTAFYLCASRADSYNEQFFGPGTRLTVL.

The chain employs TRBV15 and TRBJ2-2; a possible D gene is TRBD2 (5 bases). This CDR3 region has 16 residues. The germline V and J ends were trimmed by 4 bases and 4 bases, with 16 bases remaining between them. CDR1 and CDR2 (germline): LNHNV, YYDKDF (reference sequence). CDR3 loop: CATSNYRARATGELFF. CDR3 nucleotide sequence: TGTGCCACCAGCAACTACCGCGCGCGGGCCACCGGGGAGCTGTTTTTT.

The chain links TRBV28 to TRBJ1-1; D is ambiguous. V was trimmed by 6 bases and J by 4 bases, leaving 15 bases between them. The CDR3 is 14 amino acids. Germline V gene data show CDR1 as MDHEN and CDR2 as SYDVKM. DNA for the CDR3: TGTGCCAGCAGCCCACCACAGATATTCACTGAAGCTTTCTTT. It yields the protein CASSPPQIFTEAFF.

This clone was found a few times. The chain joins TRBV7-8 to TRBJ2-3; D call uncertain. This CDR3 has 13 residues. CDR1 SGHVS and CDR2 FQNEAQ come from the germline V gene. The V end was cut by 5 bases, the J end by 2 bases, with 8 bases between. CDR3 residues: CASSPGATDTQYF. DNA for the CDR3: TGTGCCAGCAGCCCCGGAGCCACAGATACGCAGTATTTT.

The rearrangement joins TRBV2 to TRBJ1-2, with D possibly TRBD1 on 5 matching bases. This CDR3 contains 14 residues. In germline, CDR1 is SNHLY, CDR2 FYNNEI. The ends were cut back, 5 bases at V and 4 bases at J, with 14 bases in the middle. The CDR3 bases are TGTGCCAGCAGTCCTCTGACAGACTTCTATGGCTACACCTTC. Translated, it gives CASSPLTDFYGYTF.

V and J are TRBV5-8 and TRBJ2-1; 12 nucleotides align to TRBD2. CDR1 SGHTS and CDR2 YDEGEE come from the germline V gene. This CDR3 is built from 18 residues. Germline trimming cut 4 bases from V and 2 bases from J; bases unmatched to any gene: 10. CDR3 coding DNA: TGTGCCAGCAGCCGGACTAGCGGGATTGGACCGACCTACAATGAGCAGTTCTTC. Encoded protein: CASSRTSGIGPTYNEQFF.

In its sample, this clone was seen a few times. The chain carries TRBV6-5 and TRBJ1-2; perhaps TRBD1 as D (5 bases). Germline V gene sequence: CDR1 MNHEY, CDR2 SVGAGI. The CDR3 totals 12 residues. The germline V and J ends were trimmed by 6 bases and 4 bases, with 9 bases remaining between them. CDR3 sequence: CASRGQTYGYTF. Here the CDR3 DNA reads TGTGCCAGCAGAGGACAAACCTATGGCTACACCTTC.

This chain uses TRBV9 with TRBJ2-1, with D perhaps matching TRBD1 (5 bases). V was clipped by 1 base and J by 6 bases, with 14 bases between them. Germline-derived CDR1 and CDR2 are SGDLS and YYNGEE. The CDR3 consists of 15 residues. The CDR3 loop is CASSVTVGTGNEQFF. The CDR3 region has the DNA TGTGCCAGCAGCGTAACCGTGGGCACAGGCAATGAGCAGTTCTTC. The entire variable domain, with the rest obtained from reference TRBV9 and TRBJ2-1, is as follows: DSGVTQTPKHLITATGQRVTLRCSPRSGDLSVYWYQQSLDQGLQFLIQYYNGEERAKGNILERFSAQQFPDLHSELNLSSLELGDSALYFCASSVTVGTGNEQFFGPGTRLTVL.

J is TRBJ1-1 and V is TRBV7-2, with D possibly being TRBD1 (5 bases). The V end lost 1 base, the J end lost 11 bases, and 11 bases lay between the germline ends. CDR3 length: 12 residues. Germline V gene sequence: CDR1 SGHTA, CDR2 FQGNSA. CDR3 amino acids: CASSLVDKSAFF. Here the CDR3 DNA reads TGTGCCAGCAGCTTAGTGGACAAGAGCGCTTTCTTT.